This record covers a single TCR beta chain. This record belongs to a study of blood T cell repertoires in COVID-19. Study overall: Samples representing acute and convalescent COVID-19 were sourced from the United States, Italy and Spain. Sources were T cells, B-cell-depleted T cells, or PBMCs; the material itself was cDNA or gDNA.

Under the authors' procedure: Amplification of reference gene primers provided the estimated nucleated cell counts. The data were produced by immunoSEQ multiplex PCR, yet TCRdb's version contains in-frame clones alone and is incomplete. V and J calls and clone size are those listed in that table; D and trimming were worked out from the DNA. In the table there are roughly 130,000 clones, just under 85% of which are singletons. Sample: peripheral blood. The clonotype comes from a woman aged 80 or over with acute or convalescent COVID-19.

The CDR3 here is CASSLGQGIEAFF. The DNA of the CDR3 is TGCGCCAGCAGCTTGGGACAGGGGATTGAAGCTTTCTTT. J is TRBJ1-1 and V is TRBV5-1, with TRBD1 matching 8 bases. Germline-derived CDR1 and CDR2 are SGHRS and YFSETQ. The CDR3 is 13 amino acids. V was pared by 0 bases and J by 7 bases, with 2 bases of the junction left unmatched.